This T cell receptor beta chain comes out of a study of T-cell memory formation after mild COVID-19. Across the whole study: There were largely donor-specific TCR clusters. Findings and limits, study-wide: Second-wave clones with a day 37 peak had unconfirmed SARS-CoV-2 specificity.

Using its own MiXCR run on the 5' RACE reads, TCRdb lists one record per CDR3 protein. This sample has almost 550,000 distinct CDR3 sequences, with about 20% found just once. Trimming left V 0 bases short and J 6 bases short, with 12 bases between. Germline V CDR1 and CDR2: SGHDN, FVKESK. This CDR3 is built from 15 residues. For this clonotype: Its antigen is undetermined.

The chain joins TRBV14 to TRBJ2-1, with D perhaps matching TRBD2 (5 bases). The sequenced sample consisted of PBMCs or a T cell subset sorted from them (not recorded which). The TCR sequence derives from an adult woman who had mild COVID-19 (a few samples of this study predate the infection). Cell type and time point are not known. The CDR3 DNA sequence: TGTGCCAGCAGCCAAGATCTCACTAGACGCAATGAGCAGTTCTTC. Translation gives CASSQDLTRRNEQFF.